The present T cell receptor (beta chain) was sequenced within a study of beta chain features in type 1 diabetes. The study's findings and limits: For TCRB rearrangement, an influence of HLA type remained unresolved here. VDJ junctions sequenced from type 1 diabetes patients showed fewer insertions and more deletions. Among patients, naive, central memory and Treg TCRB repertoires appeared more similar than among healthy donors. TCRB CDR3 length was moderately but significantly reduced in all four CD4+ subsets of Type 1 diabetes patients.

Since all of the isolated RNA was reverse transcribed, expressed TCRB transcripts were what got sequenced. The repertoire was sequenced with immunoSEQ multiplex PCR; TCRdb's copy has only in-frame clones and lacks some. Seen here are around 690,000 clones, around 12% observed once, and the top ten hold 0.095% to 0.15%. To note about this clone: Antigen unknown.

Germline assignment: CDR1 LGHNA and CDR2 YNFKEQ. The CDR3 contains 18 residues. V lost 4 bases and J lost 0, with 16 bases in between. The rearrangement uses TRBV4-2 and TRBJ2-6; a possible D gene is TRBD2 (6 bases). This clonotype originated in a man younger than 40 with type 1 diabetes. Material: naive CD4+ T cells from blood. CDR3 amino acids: CASSPRDSLFSGANVLTF. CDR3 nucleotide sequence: TGTGCCAGCAGCCCACGGGACTCCCTTTTCTCTGGGGCCAACGTCCTGACTTTC.